The rows below give T cell receptor beta chains drawn from one sample of a study of cytomegalovirus exposure and HLA in healthy donors. Repertoires were generated with immunoSEQ multiplex PCR, while TCRdb's copy carries only in-frame clones and drops some. The sample yields roughly 93,000 clones, about 74% seen once. Material: PBMCs. These TCRs come from a male donor in good health and CMV-seronegative. CDR3s include the opening cysteine and the closing phenylalanine or tryptophan. Fields, in order: clone size, J gene, V gene, D gene, CDR3 DNA, CDR3 protein. A D gene is named only where the DNA matches it firmly. Rows may omit the clone size; those that give it use once, few, many or a size class.

>NA|TRBJ1-1|TRBV29-1|NA
TGCAGCGTGGCCCCTCAGGGTACTGAAGCTTTCTTT
CSVAPQGTEAFF
>NA|TRBJ2-7|TRBV19|TRBD2
TGTGCCAGTAGTACCCGACTAGCGGGAGGGCATCGGAGCTCCTACGAGCAGTACTTC
CASSTRLAGGHRSSYEQYF
>NA|TRBJ2-7|TRBV27|NA
TGTGCCAGCAGCCTGGACAGCTCCTACGAGCAGTACTTC
CASSLDSSYEQYF
>NA|TRBJ1-5|TRBV7-2|NA
TGTGCCAGCAGCTTAACACCGGCAGGGAATCAGCCCCAGCATTTT
CASSLTPAGNQPQHF
>NA|TRBJ2-7|TRBV9|NA
TGTGCCAGCAGCGTAGCGACTAGTCATCAGCAGTACTTC
CASSVATSHQQYF
>NA|TRBJ2-4|TRBV7-6|NA
TGTGCCAGCAGCTTTTGGCAGGGCCTAGCCAAAAACATTCAGTACTTC
CASSFWQGLAKNIQYF
>NA|TRBJ1-1|TRBV13|NA
TGTGCCAGCAGCTTGCGGGCCGCCCGGCAAGCTTTCTTT
CASSLRAARQAFF
>NA|TRBJ1-6|TRBV28|NA
TGTGCCAGCAGTTGGGGGGTAGTGGGTAATTCACCCCTCCACTTT
CASSWGVVGNSPLHF
>NA|TRBJ1-5|TRBV28|NA
TGTGCCACCTCCCAGGATAGACAATCCGATCAGCCCCAGCATTTT
CATSQDRQSDQPQHF
>NA|TRBJ2-7|TRBV11-3|TRBD2
TGTGCCAGCAGCTTTGCTAGCGGCTACGAGCAGTACTTC
CASSFASGYEQYF
>NA|TRBJ2-7|TRBV11-2|NA
TGTGCCAGCAGCCTGGACTACTTAACCTACGAGCAGTACTTC
CASSLDYLTYEQYF
>NA|TRBJ2-7|TRBV7-2|TRBD1
TGTGCCAGCAGCTTACGAACGGGACAGAGCTCCTACGAGCAGTACTTC
CASSLRTGQSSYEQYF
>NA|TRBJ1-2|TRBV28|NA
TGTGCCAGCAGTCCCGGCAGGCTTAACTATGGCTACACCTTC
CASSPGRLNYGYTF
>NA|TRBJ1-1|TRBV18|NA
TGTGCCAGCTCACCACCGACACGCAGTGAAGCTTTCTTT
CASSPPTRSEAFF
>NA|TRBJ1-2|TRBV5-4|NA
TGTGCCAGCAGCTTTGGGAGGGGCTATGGCTACACCTTC
CASSFGRGYGYTF
>NA|TRBJ2-5|TRBV19|TRBD2
TGTGCCAGTAGTATAAGAGCGGGAGTGGGGGACCAAACCCAGTACTTC
CASSIRAGVGDQTQYF
>few|TRBJ1-1|TRBV28|TRBD1
TGTGCCAGCAGCCGGGACAGGGGCGTAGCTTTCTTT
CASSRDRGVAFF
>NA|TRBJ2-3|TRBV28|TRBD2
TGTGCCGTAATAGCGGGAGGTATCACAGATACGCAGTATTTT
CAVIAGGITDTQYF
>NA|TRBJ1-1|TRBV7-3|TRBD1
TGTGCCAGCAGCTCGACAGGGGGCATAACTGAAGCTTTCTTT
CASSSTGGITEAFF
>NA|TRBJ2-3|TRBV28|NA
TGTGCCAGCAGCCCCGAAGTGGCGGCTGGCCCAGATACGCAGTATTTT
CASSPEVAAGPDTQYF
>NA|TRBJ2-7|TRBV11-2|TRBD1
TGTGCCAGCAGCTTCCTAGGGGGCTTCTACGAGCAGTACTTC
CASSFLGGFYEQYF
>NA|TRBJ2-1|TRBV6-4|NA
TGTGCCAGCAGTGTGATTAGCGGTTACAATGAGCAGTTCTTC
CASSVISGYNEQFF
>few|TRBJ1-1|TRBV4-2|NA
TGTGCCAGCAGCCAAGGTGATGGAAGGGGAACTGAAGCTTTCTTT
CASSQGDGRGTEAFF
>NA|TRBJ1-5|TRBV6-5|TRBD1
TGTGCCAGCAGTCCTCAGGGACAGGGGAATCAGCCCCAGCATTTT
CASSPQGQGNQPQHF
>once|TRBJ1-2|TRBV5-6|NA
TGTGCCAGCAGCGTGGCTTCAACAAACGGGAGATATGGCTACACCTTC
CASSVASTNGRYGYTF
>NA|TRBJ2-7|TRBV29-1|NA
TGCAGCGTTGAAGACAGCTCCTACGAGCAGTACTTC
CSVEDSSYEQYF
>NA|TRBJ2-1|TRBV29-1|NA
TGCAGCGTTCCGGGGAGGACAGGCTGGAATGAGCAGTTCTTC
CSVPGRTGWNEQFF
>few|TRBJ1-1|TRBV4-1|NA
TGCGCCAGCACGGTCTCGTCCATGAACACTGAAGCTTTCTTT
CASTVSSMNTEAFF